What follows describes a single T cell receptor beta chain. This sample is drawn from a study of T cells expressing NK-cell markers. TCRdb reprocessed the 5' RACE reads and keeps a single row for each CDR3 protein, giving no DNA. This table lists over 200,000 distinct CDR3 sequences. The CDR3 is 17 amino acids. Germline CDR1 and CDR2: MNHEY and SVGEGT. Sequencing used blood T cells: a sorted CD56 or NKG2C T cell subset, CD4+ or CD8+ T cells, or bulk PBMC T cells (not recorded which). The TCR comes from a man younger than 35 in good health. V and J are TRBV6-2 or TRBV6-3 and TRBJ1-1; the TCRdb call, TRBD1, lacks DNA for checking. The CDR3 protein is CASSYIPDRGRGAEAFF.